These 23 T cell receptor beta chains originate from one sample sequenced in a study of identical twins. TCRdb recomputed calls from the 5' RACE reads with MiXCR, one row per CDR3 protein. The sample lists about 700,000 distinct CDR3 sequences, 8.6% occurring once. This sample also belongs to another study, concerning yellow fever vaccine responses in identical twins.

Sequencing was carried out using PBMCs. The source of these receptors is a woman aged 18-35 years in good health.

This clonotype was picked up a small number of times. The J gene is TRBJ1-6, the V gene TRBV27; perhaps TRBD1 as D (6 bases). CDR1 and CDR2 (germline): MNHEY, SMNVEV (reference sequence). V dropped 3 bases and J dropped 8 bases, with 14 bases sitting between them. The CDR3 loop spans 15 amino acids. The CDR3 is CASSFLVGGDSPLHF. The CDR3 DNA reads as TGTGCCAGCAGTTTTCTTGTAGGGGGTGATTCACCCCTCCACTTT.

This clonotype was detected a few times. This chain links TRBV29-1 with TRBJ2-5, with 9 bases matching TRBD1. Germline assignment: CDR1 SQVTM and CDR2 ANQGSEA. CDR3 length: 15 amino acids. Trimming cost V 3 bases and J 2 bases; bases outside gene matches: 7. The CDR3 bases are TGCAGCGTTGAGACGCCGGGACAGGGTCAAGAGACCCAGTACTTC. Translated, it gives CSVETPGQGQETQYF.

This clonotype was counted a few times. V gene TRBV5-1 combines with J gene TRBJ2-7; unclear D gene. CDR3 size: 13 residues. V was cut by 1 base and J by 6 bases, with 11 bases left in between. From germline, CDR1 is SGHRS and CDR2 YFSETQ. CDR3 sequence reads: CASSLLLSGEQYF. DNA for the CDR3: TGCGCCAGCAGCTTGCTCCTCTCTGGCGAGCAGTACTTC. The variable domain in full, with the rest retrieved from reference TRBV5-1 and TRBJ2-7, is KAGVTQTPRYLIKTRGQQVTLSCSPISGHRSVSWYQQTPGQGLQFLFEYFSETQRNKGNFPGRFSGRQFSNSRSEMNVSTLELGDSALYLCASSLLLSGEQYFGPGTRLTVT.

This clonotype was detected a few times. This chain uses TRBV20-1 with TRBJ2-3; 7 bases are a match to TRBD2. V trimming: 2 bases; J trimming: 0 bases; junction bases outside the gene matches: 8. CDR3 length: 16 amino acids. The germline V gene encodes CDR1 DFQATT and CDR2 SNEGSKA (reference sequence). CDR3 region: CSARTRDYRSTDTQYF. CDR3 bases: TGCAGTGCTAGAACGCGGGACTACCGGAGCACAGATACGCAGTATTTT.

This clonotype was detected only a few times. J is TRBJ2-1 and V is TRBV6-2 or TRBV6-3, with TRBD2 as a possible D gene (6 bases). Germline CDR1 and CDR2: MNHEY and SVGEGT. The CDR3 extends over 13 amino acids. V lost 1 base, J lost 9 bases, and 10 bases lay in between. The CDR3 DNA sequence: TGTGCCAGCAGTTACTACGGGGGAGGTGAGCAGTTCTTC. Translating gives CASSYYGGGEQFF.

This clonotype was seen more than once but under ten times. The V call is TRBV7-2, the J call TRBJ2-3; perhaps TRBD2 as D (6 bases). Looked up from germline, CDR1 is SGHTA and CDR2 is FQGNSA. V lost 5 bases and J lost 7, with 19 bases in between. The CDR3 contains 15 residues. The CDR3 here is CASSARLGGPNTQYF. DNA for the CDR3: TGTGCCAGCAGCGCTAGACTGGGGGGACCAAATACGCAGTATTTT. The variable domain in full, completed from reference TRBV7-2 and TRBJ2-3, reads GAGVSQSPSNKVTEKGKDVELRCDPISGHTALYWYRQSLGQGLEFLIYFQGNSAPDKSGLPSDRFSAERTGGSVSTLTIQRTQQEDSAVYLCASSARLGGPNTQYFGPGTRLTVL.

There are a few counts of this clonotype. The chain employs TRBV7-9 and TRBJ2-7, with D unresolved. In germline, CDR1 is SEHNR, CDR2 FQNEAQ (reference sequence). V shed 10 bases and J shed 6 bases, with 10 bases lying between them. This CDR3 has 10 amino acids. This CDR3 reads CAIEAVEQYF. DNA of the CDR3: TGTGCCATCGAGGCTGTCGAGCAGTACTTC.

In its sample, this clonotype was seen a few times. The V and J genes are TRBV11-2 and TRBJ2-7; 11 bases are a match to TRBD2. CDR1 SGHAT and CDR2 FQNNGV come from the germline V gene. The length of the CDR3 is 19 residues. Trimming at V came to 5 bases and at J to 0 bases, leaving 15 bases not matched to a gene. Written as DNA, the CDR3 is TGTGCCAGCAGCCTATTAGCGGGAGGGCCCGTGGGGAGCTCCTACGAGCAGTACTTC. Translation: CASSLLAGGPVGSSYEQYF.

This chain uses TRBV12-3 or TRBV12-4 with TRBJ1-5, with 8 bases identical to TRBD1. The CDR3 spans 15 residues. The junction had 4 bases not matched to a gene; V was cut back by 6 bases and J by 0 bases. The CDR3 here is CASSPRGHSNQPQHF. In DNA form, the CDR3 reads TGTGCCAGCAGCCCCAGGGGGCATAGCAATCAGCCCCAGCATTTT.

V usage is TRBV20-1 and J usage is TRBJ2-3; D uncertain. CDR1 DFQATT and CDR2 SNEGSKA come from the germline V gene (reference sequence). Trimming shortened V by 2 bases and J by 0 bases, and 12 bases separated the two germline ends. This CDR3 contains 15 residues. The CDR3 coding sequence is TGCAGTGCTAGACGGCCTGCGGTTAGCACAGATACGCAGTATTTT. This gives the protein CSARRPAVSTDTQYF.

This clonotype was counted many times. The J gene is TRBJ2-1, the V gene TRBV5-1, with a weak D call TRBD1 (5 bases). Germline V gene sequence: CDR1 SGHRS, CDR2 YFSETQ. There are 18 residues in the CDR3. Trimming removed 6 bases from V and 4 bases from J, with 26 bases in between. For the CDR3, the DNA is TGCGCCAGCACCGACAGACCCGCTGAATTTGGATTTTACAATGAGCAGTTCTTC. Translated, it gives CASTDRPAEFGFYNEQFF.

This rearrangement joins TRBV3-1 to TRBJ2-5; no definite D call. The length of the CDR3 is 14 residues. CDR1 and CDR2 (germline): LGHDT, YNNKEL (reference sequence). The V gene lost 1 base and the J gene lost 5 bases, with 11 bases spanning the gap. CDR3: CASSQVWGFETQYF. The CDR3 region has the DNA TGTGCCAGCAGCCAAGTTTGGGGTTTCGAGACCCAGTACTTC.

This chain joins TRBV29-1 and TRBJ2-7, with a possible D match to TRBD2 (6 bases). With 6 bases removed from V and 4 bases from J, the gap between germline ends came to 10 bases. The CDR3 consists of 11 residues. Germline values: CDR1 SQVTM, CDR2 ANQGSEA. CDR3 protein: CSVLAGYEQYF. In DNA form, the CDR3 reads TGCAGCGTACTTGCGGGGTACGAGCAGTACTTC.

This clonotype has more than one count but fewer than ten. The chain employs TRBV7-2 and TRBJ2-5, with D perhaps given as TRBD1 or TRBD2 (6 bases each). The CDR3 runs to 15 residues. V lost 0 bases to trimming and J lost 7 bases, with 15 bases between them. Germline V CDR1 and CDR2: SGHTA, FQGNSA. Written as DNA, the CDR3 is TGTGCCAGCAGCTTAGCGATTCGCAGGGGAGGGACCCAGTACTTC. The encoded protein is CASSLAIRRGGTQYF.

The V gene is TRBV7-9, the J gene TRBJ1-6; possibly TRBD1 for D (6 bases). The CDR3 runs to 14 residues. The germline V and J ends were trimmed by 8 bases and 7 bases, with 15 bases remaining between them. Per germline, CDR1 SEHNR and CDR2 FQNEAQ (reference sequence). The CDR3 loop is CASGGTGTNSPLHF. DNA for the CDR3: TGTGCCAGCGGGGGCACAGGGACCAATTCACCCCTCCACTTT.

The sample holds a few counts of this clonotype. V usage is TRBV6-2 or TRBV6-3 and J usage is TRBJ2-7; perhaps TRBD1 as D (5 bases). The CDR3 consists of 12 residues. The ends were cut back, 5 bases at V and 2 bases at J, with 7 bases in the middle. The germline CDR1 and CDR2 sequences are MNHEY and SVGEGT. CDR3 sequence reads: CASSDSAYEQYF. The CDR3 bases are TGTGCCAGCAGTGACAGTGCCTACGAGCAGTACTTC.

The V call is TRBV28, the J call TRBJ1-5; 12 nucleotides align to TRBD1. The CDR3 spans 16 residues. The germline gives CDR1 MDHEN, CDR2 SYDVKM. Trimming cost V 7 bases and J 7 bases; bases outside gene matches: 11. The CDR3 DNA sequence: TGTGCCAGCACAATCTCCGGGACAGGGGGCAGGCAGCCCCAGCATTTT. Encoded protein: CASTISGTGGRQPQHF.

This clonotype occurred many times. The gene calls are TRBV4-2 and TRBJ2-1; D unclear. Germline values: CDR1 LGHNA, CDR2 YNFKEQ. The CDR3 covers 17 residues. V shed 0 bases and J shed 0 bases, with 12 bases lying between them. CDR3 residues: CASSQEGSQSSYNEQFF. The DNA of the CDR3 is TGTGCCAGCAGCCAAGAGGGCTCGCAGAGCTCCTACAATGAGCAGTTCTTC.

The V gene is TRBV9, the J gene TRBJ1-1; D remains ambiguous. From germline, CDR1 is SGDLS and CDR2 YYNGEE. The CDR3 is made up of 14 amino acids. Trimming removed 2 bases from V and 8 bases from J, with 16 bases in between. Here the CDR3 DNA reads TGTGCCAGCAGCGTCGTGCACGGAGTCTTCGAAGCTTTCTTT. Its protein product is CASSVVHGVFEAFF.

The V call is TRBV29-1, the J call TRBJ2-5; 8 bases agree with TRBD1. Germline V CDR1 and CDR2: SQVTM, ANQGSEA. The length of the CDR3 is 14 residues. Trimming removed 5 bases from V and 1 base from J; junction bases left unmatched: 6. CDR3 in amino acids: CSVYFRGLQETQYF. The CDR3 DNA follows: TGCAGCGTTTATTTCAGGGGGCTCCAAGAGACCCAGTACTTC.

The chain links TRBV6-2 or TRBV6-3 to TRBJ2-2; TRBD2 matches 8 bases. This CDR3 contains 16 residues. Germline assignment: CDR1 MNHEY and CDR2 SVGEGT. J was trimmed by 3 bases and V by 4 bases; bases with no gene match: 7. CDR3 bases: TGTGCCAGCAGTTTAACCGGGACTAGTGACACCGGGGAGCTGTTTTTT. The encoded protein is CASSLTGTSDTGELFF.

This clonotype was observed a handful of times. The V and J genes are TRBV2 and TRBJ2-3; 8 bases match TRBD1. Germline-derived CDR1 and CDR2 are SNHLY and FYNNEI. V was clipped by 0 bases and J by 0 bases; unmatched bases: 8. This CDR3 is built from 18 residues. Written as DNA, the CDR3 is TGTGCCAGCAGTGAAGCGCTTCGTAGGACAGGGAGCACAGATACGCAGTATTTT. Residues: CASSEALRRTGSTDTQYF.

The V and J genes are TRBV5-1 and TRBJ2-7; 7 bases match TRBD1. Per germline, CDR1 SGHRS and CDR2 YFSETQ. The V and J ends lost 3 bases and 5 bases, in that order; junction bases with no gene match: 8. CDR3 length equals 14 residues. The CDR3 protein is CASSWSGGENEQYF. The CDR3 nucleotides are TGCGCCAGCAGCTGGTCAGGGGGAGAGAACGAGCAGTACTTC. Full variable domain (rest looked up from reference TRBV5-1 and TRBJ2-7): KAGVTQTPRYLIKTRGQQVTLSCSPISGHRSVSWYQQTPGQGLQFLFEYFSETQRNKGNFPGRFSGRQFSNSRSEMNVSTLELGDSALYLCASSWSGGENEQYFGPGTRLTVT.